Listed here are 10 T cell receptor beta chains from one sample, sequenced in a study of Graves' ophthalmopathy and Graves' hyperthyroidism listed by TCRdb under 2018. The sample was run on an Illumina HiSeq 2000. TCR beta CDR3 regions were amplified from RNA transcripts for repertoire sequencing. The first round was an RT-PCR using HTBI primers with the Qiagen OneStep RT-PCR kit, and this first round was followed by a second-round multiplex PCR, then size selection and purification. TCRdb reran the public reads through fastp at Q25 and MiXCR, keeping productive beta chains. Each entry merges the rows of one CDR3 protein and shows their most common DNA and genes. In all, the sample holds roughly 500,000 distinct CDR3 sequences, and under 15% of those were seen once. The biggest ten clones account for 8% to 10% of the sample. The sample consisted of blood. All receptors come from a woman aged 25 to 39 with Graves' ophthalmopathy. Donor details come from another sample of the same person, matched by shared clones.

The chain joins TRBV6-1 to TRBJ1-2; the match to TRBD1 covers 9 bases. Germline CDR1 and CDR2: MNHNS and SASEGT. Trimming took 6 bases from V and 8 from J; bases not matched to a gene: 4. The CDR3 extends over 12 amino acids. CDR3 region: CASSRDREGYTF. DNA for the CDR3: TGTGCCAGCAGCCGGGACAGGGAGGGCTACACCTTC.

This clonotype was observed at least ten times. The chain employs TRBV7-8 and TRBJ2-5; the D gene is possibly TRBD2 (5 bases). Per germline, CDR1 SGHVS and CDR2 FQNEAQ. Trimming cost V 5 bases and J 2 bases, with 18 bases left between them. CDR3 length equals 16 residues. CDR3 DNA sequence: TGTGCCAGCAGCACTCGGCGGGTCGTAGAACAAGAGACCCAGTACTTC. It translates to CASSTRRVVEQETQYF.

This rearrangement joins TRBV5-1 to TRBJ1-2; TRBD1 might be the D (5 bases). CDR1 and CDR2 (germline): SGHRS, YFSETQ. The CDR3 covers 14 residues. V dropped 0 bases and J dropped 8 bases, with 14 bases sitting between them. The CDR3 sequence is CASSLGAGPSGYTF. CDR3 nucleotide sequence: TGCGCCAGCAGCTTGGGCGCAGGGCCGTCCGGCTACACCTTC.

This clonotype was detected ten times or more. A clone one base away is much larger, so this may be a read error. The V and J genes are TRBV12-3 or TRBV12-4 and TRBJ2-5, with 11 positions matching TRBD2. The CDR3 loop spans 13 amino acids. J gave up 3 bases and V 6 bases, and 0 bases lay outside the gene matches. The CDR3 spells CASRGLAEETQYF. The CDR3 bases are TGTGCCAGCAGGGGACTAGCGGAAGAGACCCAGTACTTC.

This clonotype was seen many times. The chain carries TRBV13 and TRBJ2-7; D gene uncertain. The germline V gene has CDR1 PRHDT and CDR2 FYEKMQ (reference sequence). V was trimmed by 5 bases and J by 6 bases, leaving 11 bases between them. The CDR3 covers 12 residues. CDR3 nucleotides: TGTGCCAGCAGCCTGTTTAAAGGCGAGCAGTACTTC. Protein sequence: CASSLFKGEQYF. Full variable domain (missing parts from reference TRBV13 and TRBJ2-7): AAGVIQSPRHLIKEKRETATLKCYPIPRHDTVYWYQQGPGQDPQFLISFYEKMQSDKGSIPDRFSAQQFSDYHSELNMSSLELGDSALYFCASSLFKGEQYFGPGTRLTVT.

In its sample, this clonotype was seen many times. The chain combines TRBV4-1 with TRBJ2-7; possibly TRBD1 for D (5 bases). Germline CDR1 and CDR2: MGHRA and YSYEKL. Trimming shortened V by 0 bases and J by 3 bases, and 12 bases separated the two germline ends. The CDR3 runs to 15 residues. The chain's CDR3 is CASSQDWGASYEQYF. DNA of the CDR3: TGCGCCAGCAGCCAAGATTGGGGCGCTAGCTACGAGCAGTACTTC.

This clonotype was recorded at least ten times. The genes are TRBV27 and TRBJ2-2; possible D gene TRBD2, 5 bases. V was clipped by 8 bases and J by 1 base, with 5 bases between them. Germline V gives CDR1 MNHEY, CDR2 SMNVEV (reference sequence). The CDR3 runs 12 residues. CDR3 bases: TGTGCCAGCGGACTGAACACCGGGGAGCTGTTTTTT. It yields the protein CASGLNTGELFF.

This clonotype turned up a few times. J is TRBJ2-5 and V is TRBV6-5, with 8 nucleotides matching TRBD1. CDR1 is MNHEY, CDR2 SVGAGI, per germline. V was pared by 0 bases and J by 5 bases, with 8 bases of the junction left unmatched. The CDR3 contains 16 residues. The CDR3 loop reads CASSYSEFRTGETQYF. DNA of the CDR3: TGTGCCAGCAGTTACTCGGAGTTTCGGACAGGGGAGACCCAGTACTTC.

This clonotype was seen at least ten times. The V and J genes are TRBV20-1 and TRBJ1-1; D unclear. The CDR3 has 12 amino acids. Germline-derived CDR1 and CDR2 are DFQATT and SNEGSKA (reference sequence). In DNA form, the CDR3 reads TGCGTATCTTTGCATCGGGACACTGAAGCTTTCTTT. Its protein is CVSLHRDTEAFF.

This clonotype was found many times. This chain joins TRBV6-2 or TRBV6-3 and TRBJ1-5; D might be TRBD1 (6 bases). The CDR3 length is 14 residues. V lost 5 bases to trimming and J lost 1 base, with 9 bases between them. CDR1 is MNHEY and CDR2 is SVGEGT in the germline V gene. The CDR3 sequence: CASSQDSSNQPQHF. The CDR3, as DNA: TGTGCCAGCAGTCAGGACAGCAGCAATCAGCCCCAGCATTTT.